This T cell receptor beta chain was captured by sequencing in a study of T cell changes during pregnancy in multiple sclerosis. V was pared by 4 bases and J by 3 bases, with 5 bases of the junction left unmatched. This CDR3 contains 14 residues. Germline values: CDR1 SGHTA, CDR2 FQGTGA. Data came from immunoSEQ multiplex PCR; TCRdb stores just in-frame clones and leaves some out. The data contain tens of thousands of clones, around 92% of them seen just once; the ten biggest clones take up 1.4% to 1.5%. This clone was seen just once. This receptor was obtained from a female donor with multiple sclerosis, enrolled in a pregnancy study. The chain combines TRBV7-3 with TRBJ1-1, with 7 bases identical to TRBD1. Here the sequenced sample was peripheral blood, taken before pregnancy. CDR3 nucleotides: TGTGCCAGCAGCTCACAGGGGCTAGACACTGAAGCTTTCTTT. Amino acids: CASSSQGLDTEAFF.